The rows below give T cell receptor beta chains drawn from one sample of a study of shared clonotypes between healthy human individuals. Data came from immunoSEQ multiplex PCR; TCRdb stores just in-frame clones and leaves some out. Of roughly 2 million clones in the sample, around 95% were seen once. The sequenced material came from naive CD4+ T cells sorted from blood. These receptors all stem from a man aged 18 to 30 in good health. Each CDR3 is given with its conserved first and last residue. The order of the fields is V gene, D gene, clone size, J gene, CDR3 DNA, CDR3 protein. D genes are given only for firm matches. Rows may omit the clone size; those that give it use once, few, many or a size class.

v_gene: TRBV27; d_gene: NA; abundance: NA; j_gene: TRBJ2-7; CDR3nt: TGTGCCAGCAGTTTATTCGGGGTACCGCAGAACTCCTACGAGCAGTACTTC; CDR3aa: CASSLFGVPQNSYEQYF
v_gene: TRBV29-1; d_gene: NA; abundance: NA; j_gene: TRBJ1-5; CDR3nt: TGCGGGGCAGGGGATAGCAATCAGCCCCAGCATTTT; CDR3aa: CGAGDSNQPQHF
v_gene: TRBV5-1; d_gene: NA; abundance: NA; j_gene: TRBJ2-3; CDR3nt: TGCGCCAGCAGCCCTCGGCTTTACACAGATACGCAGTATTTT; CDR3aa: CASSPRLYTDTQYF
v_gene: TRBV28; d_gene: TRBD1; abundance: NA; j_gene: TRBJ2-7; CDR3nt: TGTGCCAGCAGTCGAGCGGGACAGGGGGCTGAAGAGCAGTACTTC; CDR3aa: CASSRAGQGAEEQYF
v_gene: TRBV10-3; d_gene: NA; abundance: NA; j_gene: TRBJ1-6; CDR3nt: TGTGCCATCAGTGAAAATCTGGGTTCCTATAATTCACCCCTCCACTTT; CDR3aa: CAISENLGSYNSPLHF
v_gene: TRBV7-2; d_gene: NA; abundance: NA; j_gene: TRBJ2-7; CDR3nt: TGTGCCAGCAGCTTACAGGGGTTCGAGCAGTACTTC; CDR3aa: CASSLQGFEQYF
v_gene: TRBV7-3; d_gene: NA; abundance: NA; j_gene: TRBJ1-2; CDR3nt: TGTGCCAGCAGCCCCTCTGCCGGATATACGGGCTACACCTTC; CDR3aa: CASSPSAGYTGYTF
v_gene: TRBV6-6; d_gene: NA; abundance: NA; j_gene: TRBJ1-5; CDR3nt: TGTGCCAGCAGTTACTCGAGTGGTGGGATCCGGCCCCAGCATTTT; CDR3aa: CASSYSSGGIRPQHF
v_gene: TRBV18; d_gene: NA; abundance: NA; j_gene: TRBJ1-1; CDR3nt: TGTGCCAGCTCACCCCTTGGGGACGGTGAAGCTTTCTTT; CDR3aa: CASSPLGDGEAFF
v_gene: TRBV10-2; d_gene: TRBD1; abundance: once; j_gene: TRBJ1-1; CDR3nt: TGCGCCAGCGGTCGACAGGGTGGCACTGAAGCTTTCTTT; CDR3aa: CASGRQGGTEAFF
v_gene: TRBV30; d_gene: TRBD1; abundance: NA; j_gene: TRBJ2-7; CDR3nt: TGTGCCCACCTCGGACAGGGGAGTCCCCACGAGCAGTACTTC; CDR3aa: CAHLGQGSPHEQYF
v_gene: TRBV6-5; d_gene: TRBD2; abundance: once; j_gene: TRBJ2-7; CDR3nt: TGTGCCAGCTCCAAGAGCGGGGGGGCCGAGCAGTACTTC; CDR3aa: CASSKSGGAEQYF
v_gene: TRBV19; d_gene: NA; abundance: NA; j_gene: TRBJ1-5; CDR3nt: TGTGCCAGCAAGAGGGACCCTTATAGCAATCAGCCCCAGCATTTT; CDR3aa: CASKRDPYSNQPQHF
v_gene: TRBV6-5; d_gene: NA; abundance: NA; j_gene: TRBJ2-3; CDR3nt: TGTGCCAGCAGTTACAACCGCAGGGAAGGCACAGATACGCAGTATTTT; CDR3aa: CASSYNRREGTDTQYF
v_gene: TRBV19; d_gene: TRBD1; abundance: NA; j_gene: TRBJ2-7; CDR3nt: TGTGCCAGTAGTCGGCCGGGACAGGGAACCTACGAGCAGTACTTC; CDR3aa: CASSRPGQGTYEQYF
v_gene: TRBV9; d_gene: TRBD1; abundance: NA; j_gene: TRBJ2-5; CDR3nt: TGTGCCAGCAGCATCGGACAGGGTCCCGATGAGACCCAGTACTTC; CDR3aa: CASSIGQGPDETQYF